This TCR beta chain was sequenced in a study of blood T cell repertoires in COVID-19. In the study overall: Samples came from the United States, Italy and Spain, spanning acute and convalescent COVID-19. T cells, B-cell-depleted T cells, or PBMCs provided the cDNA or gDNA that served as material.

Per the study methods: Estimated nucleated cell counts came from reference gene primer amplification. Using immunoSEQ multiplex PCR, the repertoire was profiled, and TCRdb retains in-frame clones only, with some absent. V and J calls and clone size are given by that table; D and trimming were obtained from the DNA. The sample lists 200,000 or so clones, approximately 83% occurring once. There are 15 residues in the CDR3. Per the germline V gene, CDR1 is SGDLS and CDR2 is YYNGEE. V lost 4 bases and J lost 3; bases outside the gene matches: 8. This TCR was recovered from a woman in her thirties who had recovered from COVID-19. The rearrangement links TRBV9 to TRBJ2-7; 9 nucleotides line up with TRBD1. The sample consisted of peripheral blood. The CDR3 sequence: CASSPHLGQGYEQYF. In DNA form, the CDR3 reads TGTGCCAGCAGCCCCCATCTGGGACAGGGCTACGAGCAGTACTTC.